Listed here is a single T cell receptor (beta chain). This specimen comes from a study of OX40 agonist ivuxolimab in advanced cancers. In the study overall: Dose-escalation cases comprised hepatocellular carcinoma, melanoma, renal cell or head and neck cancer. Males comprised 70% to 90% of the group, whose mean age was approximately 60 years (range 23 to 79). There were three patients with partial responses, one having hepatocellular carcinoma and two cutaneous melanoma.

Researchers took blood at baseline, on cycle 4 day 1, and on cycle 7 day 1. Method: immunoSEQ multiplex PCR; TCRdb's copy keeps in-frame clones and lacks some. The sample carries roughly 80,000 clones, 65% to 90% recorded once. From germline, CDR1 is MNHEY and CDR2 SVGAGI. V was clipped by 3 bases and J by 3 bases; unmatched bases: 5. The CDR3 sequence is 15 residues long. The chain is built from TRBV6-5 and TRBJ2-1; 7 positions match TRBD2. This clonotype was obtained from an adult with an advanced solid tumor such as melanoma, head and neck, liver or kidney cancer. Sequencing used CD4+ or CD8+ T cells sorted from blood, obtained in a trial of the OX40 agonist ivuxolimab. The CDR3: CASSYDAGDYNEQFF. The CDR3 bases are TGTGCCAGCAGTTATGACGCGGGGGACTACAATGAGCAGTTCTTC.